The 22 T cell receptor beta chains below come from one sample, sequenced in a study of neoadjuvant anti-PD-1 for oral cavity cancer (dated by TCRdb to the early 2020s). The library relied on the immunoSEQ multiplex PCR assay. The table comes from immuneACCESS by way of TCRdb, which keeps in-frame sequences with V and J called. Part of the clones is missing from these tables; in studies checked, under half for an unresolved V gene and the rest for unknown reasons. In this sample the table shows 12,000 or so clones, about 61% of which occur a single time. About 6.5% of the sample is in the top ten clones. This specimen's time point label, interpreted: before neoadjuvant nivolumab. Sequencing was performed on tumor tissue, taken before nivolumab (anti-PD-1) treatment. These receptors all come from a person aged 35-80 years with oral cavity squamous cell carcinoma. The donor label of this sample is uncertain.

The rearrangement uses TRBV30 and TRBJ2-7; 7 nucleotides line up with TRBD1. Germline V CDR1 and CDR2: GTSNPN, SVGIG (reference sequence). The junction had 5 bases not matched to a gene; V was cut back by 2 bases and J by 4 bases. The CDR3 covers 13 residues. This chain's CDR3 is CAWSPGTAYEQYF. The DNA of the CDR3 is TGTGCCTGGAGTCCCGGGACAGCTTACGAGCAGTACTTC.

This rearrangement joins TRBV10-2 to TRBJ2-3, with 8 bases fitting TRBD2. V gave up 9 bases and J gave up 0 bases; unmatched junction bases: 5. The germline V gene has CDR1 WSHSY and CDR2 SAAADI. This CDR3 has 14 amino acids. In DNA form, the CDR3 reads TGCGCCAGTCTTTCTAGCGGGAGCACAGATACGCAGTATTTT. Protein sequence: CASLSSGSTDTQYF.

The chain recombines TRBV5-5 with TRBJ2-2; tentatively, D is TRBD1 (5 bases). The V and J ends lost 0 bases and 4 bases respectively, with 13 bases between them. CDR3 length: 16 amino acids. Germline lookup yields CDR1 SGHKS and CDR2 YYEKEE (reference sequence). The CDR3 nucleotides are TGTGCCAGCAGCTTGGGACCCTCAGGGCTCACCGGGGAGCTGTTTTTT. Translating it yields CASSLGPSGLTGELFF.

The chain uses TRBV7-9 and TRBJ1-2; D not resolved. The V gene lost 3 bases and the J gene lost 2 bases, with 7 bases spanning the gap. The CDR3 is 13 amino acids. The V gene's germline CDR1 is SEHNR and CDR2 FQNEAQ (reference sequence). This CDR3 is CASSLNPNYGYTF. The CDR3 nucleotides are TGTGCCAGCAGCTTGAACCCGAACTATGGCTACACCTTC.

Only a few counts were recorded for this clone. The chain is built from TRBV7-2 and TRBJ1-4; D is perhaps TRBD1 (5 bases). CDR3 length: 15 amino acids. Trimming cost V 5 bases and J 0 bases, with 10 bases left between them. Germline V gene sequence: CDR1 SGHTA, CDR2 FQGNSA. The CDR3 protein is CASSLDSSTNEKLFF. DNA for the CDR3: TGTGCCAGCAGCCTCGACAGTTCAACTAATGAAAAACTGTTTTTT.

The chain employs TRBV5-1 and TRBJ2-4; D may be TRBD1 or TRBD2 (5 bases each). The CDR3 spans 16 residues. The germline CDR1 and CDR2 sequences are SGHRS and YFSETQ. The V end was cut by 4 bases, the J end by 0 bases, with 14 bases between. This chain's CDR3 is CASSGAERGAKNIQYF. The CDR3 DNA sequence: TGCGCCAGCAGCGGGGCGGAGAGGGGAGCCAAAAACATTCAGTACTTC.

The V gene is TRBV5-1, the J gene TRBJ1-1, with TRBD1 as a possible D gene (5 bases). There are 15 residues in the CDR3. CDR1 and CDR2 from the germline V gene are SGHRS and YFSETQ. V shed 4 bases and J shed 6 bases, with 19 bases lying between them. The CDR3 here is CASSERPGPWAEAFF. CDR3 nucleotides: TGCGCCAGCAGCGAAAGGCCGGGGCCCTGGGCTGAAGCTTTCTTT.

This clone rates as medium-sized (0.01 to 0.1%). This chain joins TRBV19 and TRBJ1-5, with D perhaps matching TRBD1 (5 bases). The germline gives CDR1 LNHDA, CDR2 SQIVND (reference sequence). The CDR3 length is 14 residues. Trimming took 9 bases from V and 9 from J, leaving 21 bases between them. CDR3 residues: CASLGTASFGPQHF. CDR3 nucleotide sequence: TGTGCCAGCCTCGGGACCGCTAGTTTTGGGCCCCAGCATTTT.

A single count supports this clone. The V and J genes are TRBV18 and TRBJ1-1; D might be TRBD1 (5 bases). The CDR3 extends over 15 amino acids. Germline loops: CDR1 KGHSH, CDR2 LQKENI. V was shortened by 1 base and J by 1 base, with 10 bases between the two germline ends. The DNA of the CDR3 is TGTGCCAGCTCACCACAGAACCAGGGGAACACTGAAGCTTTCTTT. It specifies CASSPQNQGNTEAFF.

The chain links TRBV7-9 to TRBJ1-1; D is ambiguous. V was pared by 2 bases and J by 7 bases, with 2 bases between. Germline values: CDR1 SEHNR, CDR2 FQNEAQ (reference sequence). CDR3 size: 10 residues. The CDR3 nucleotides are TGTGCCAGCAGCTTATTTGAAGCTTTCTTT. It codes for CASSLFEAFF. The whole variable domain, remainder taken from reference TRBV7-9 and TRBJ1-1, is DTGVSQNPRHKITKRGQNVTFRCDPISEHNRLYWYRQTLGQGPEFLTYFQNEAQLEKSRLLSDRFSAERPKGSFSTLEIQRTEQGDSAMYLCASSLFEAFFGQGTRLTVV.

This chain connects TRBV30 to TRBJ1-5; TRBD1 agrees at 7 bases. CDR1 is GTSNPN and CDR2 is SVGIG in the germline V gene (reference sequence). CDR3 length equals 13 residues. With 5 bases clipped from V and 7 bases from J, the junction kept 8 bases outside the gene matches. CDR3 in amino acids: CAWATGDVQPQHF. DNA of the CDR3: TGTGCCTGGGCAACAGGGGATGTACAGCCCCAGCATTTT.

This clone has a handful of counts. The rearrangement joins TRBV29-1 to TRBJ2-1; D is undetermined. Germline CDR1 reads SQVTM; CDR2 reads ANQGSEA. The CDR3 has 11 residues. The V end was cut by 4 bases, the J end by 6 bases, with 7 bases between. The chain's CDR3 is CSVGRVNEQFF. CDR3 DNA sequence: TGCAGCGTTGGTCGGGTCAATGAGCAGTTCTTC.

The V call is TRBV7-2, the J call TRBJ2-5, with 9 bases lining up with TRBD2. With V trimmed by 3 bases and J by 5 bases, 7 bases remained unmatched. The CDR3 is 15 amino acids. Germline V gene sequence: CDR1 SGHTA, CDR2 FQGNSA. CDR3 amino acids: CASSLGTSMGETQYF. CDR3 in DNA: TGTGCCAGCAGCTTGGGGACTAGCATGGGCGAGACCCAGTACTTC. Full variable domain (outside the CDR3, taken from reference TRBV7-2 and TRBJ2-5): GAGVSQSPSNKVTEKGKDVELRCDPISGHTALYWYRQSLGQGLEFLIYFQGNSAPDKSGLPSDRFSAERTGGSVSTLTIQRTQQEDSAVYLCASSLGTSMGETQYFGPGTRLLVL.

This chain links TRBV2 with TRBJ1-3; weak D call: TRBD1 (5 bases). CDR3 size: 16 residues. Germline CDR1 SNHLY, CDR2 FYNNEI. Trimming cost V 4 bases and J 0 bases, with 13 bases left between them. CDR3 nucleotide sequence: TGTGCCAGCAGTGGTTCAGCAGGGTTCTCTGGAAACACCATATATTTT. This encodes CASSGSAGFSGNTIYF.

The J gene is TRBJ1-1, the V gene TRBV14, with 8 nucleotides matching TRBD1. The CDR3 is 15 amino acids. CDR1 is SGHDN and CDR2 is FVKESK in the germline V gene. The V and J ends lost 3 bases and 2 bases, in that order; junction bases with no gene match: 5. The CDR3 sequence: CASSHTGGFNTEAFF. CDR3 in DNA: TGTGCCAGCAGCCATACAGGGGGGTTTAACACTGAAGCTTTCTTT.

The chain uses TRBV6-4 and TRBJ1-5; D call uncertain. Deletions cut 8 bases from V and 1 base from J, with 15 bases between. Looked up from germline, CDR1 is MRHNA and CDR2 is SNTAGT. The length of the CDR3 is 15 residues. The CDR3 region has the DNA TGTGCCAGCTTATGGAAGTGCGCGAGCAATCAGCCCCAGCATTTT. Protein product: CASLWKCASNQPQHF.

J is TRBJ2-5 and V is TRBV6-6; D perhaps matches TRBD2 (5 bases). This CDR3 is 12 amino acids long. V was cut by 6 bases and J by 3 bases, with 8 bases left in between. The germline CDR1 and CDR2 sequences are MNHNY and SVGAGI (reference sequence). The CDR3 is CASSLGKETQYF. CDR3 bases: TGTGCCAGCAGCCTCGGGAAAGAGACCCAGTACTTC.

A single count supports this clone. V is TRBV5-6 and J is TRBJ1-1; D not certain. Per germline, CDR1 SGHDT and CDR2 YYEEEE. The CDR3 totals 13 residues. V lost 0 bases and J lost 5, with 8 bases in between. The chain's CDR3 is CASSLVRKTEAFF. The CDR3 nucleotides read TGTGCCAGCAGCTTGGTCAGGAAAACTGAAGCTTTCTTT.

The J gene is TRBJ2-5, the V gene TRBV11-2; 10 nucleotides line up with TRBD2. This CDR3 has 14 amino acids. Germline values: CDR1 SGHAT, CDR2 FQNNGV. J lost 3 bases, V lost 6 bases, and 4 bases had no gene match. The CDR3 nucleotides read TGTGCCAGCAGTTTCGGACTAGCGGAAGAGACCCAGTACTTC. Residues: CASSFGLAEETQYF.

There are a few counts of this clone. The chain recombines TRBV2 with TRBJ2-7, with D tentatively TRBD1 (5 bases). V dropped 4 bases and J dropped 7 bases, with 8 bases sitting between them. The CDR3 is 11 residues long. Germline CDR1 SNHLY, CDR2 FYNNEI. DNA of the CDR3: TGTGCCAGCAGTGGCAGGGATGAGCAGTACTTC. Its protein product is CASSGRDEQYF.

V gene TRBV2 combines with J gene TRBJ2-3; a possible D gene is TRBD2 (5 bases). CDR1 SNHLY and CDR2 FYNNEI come from the germline V gene. The CDR3 totals 15 residues. V shed 6 bases and J shed 1 base, with 14 bases lying between them. The CDR3 loop reads CASRVESSGTDTQYF. The CDR3 DNA is TGTGCCAGCAGGGTGGAAAGTAGCGGCACAGATACGCAGTATTTT.

The chain carries TRBV9 and TRBJ1-1; maybe TRBD1 (6 bases). V lost 4 bases and J lost 1, with 11 bases in between. CDR1 is SGDLS, CDR2 YYNGEE, per germline. The CDR3 is 14 residues long. The CDR3 DNA reads as TGTGCCAGCAGCCCGGAGGGGGGGAACACTGAAGCTTTCTTT. Translated, it gives CASSPEGGNTEAFF.